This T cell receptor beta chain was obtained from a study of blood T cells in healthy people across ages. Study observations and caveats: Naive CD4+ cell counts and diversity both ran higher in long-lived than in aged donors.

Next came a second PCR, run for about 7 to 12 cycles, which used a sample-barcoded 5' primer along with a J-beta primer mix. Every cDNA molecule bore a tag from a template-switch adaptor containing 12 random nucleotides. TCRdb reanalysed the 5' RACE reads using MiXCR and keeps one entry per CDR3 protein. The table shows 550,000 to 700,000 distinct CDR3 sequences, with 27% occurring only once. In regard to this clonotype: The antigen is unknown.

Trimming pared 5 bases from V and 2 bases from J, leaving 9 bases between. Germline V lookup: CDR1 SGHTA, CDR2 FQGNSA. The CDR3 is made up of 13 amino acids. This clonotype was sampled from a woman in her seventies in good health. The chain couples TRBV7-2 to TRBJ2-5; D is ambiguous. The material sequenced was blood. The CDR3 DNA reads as TGTGCCAGCAGCCCCCTGGAACAAGAGACCCAGTACTTC. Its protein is CASSPLEQETQYF.